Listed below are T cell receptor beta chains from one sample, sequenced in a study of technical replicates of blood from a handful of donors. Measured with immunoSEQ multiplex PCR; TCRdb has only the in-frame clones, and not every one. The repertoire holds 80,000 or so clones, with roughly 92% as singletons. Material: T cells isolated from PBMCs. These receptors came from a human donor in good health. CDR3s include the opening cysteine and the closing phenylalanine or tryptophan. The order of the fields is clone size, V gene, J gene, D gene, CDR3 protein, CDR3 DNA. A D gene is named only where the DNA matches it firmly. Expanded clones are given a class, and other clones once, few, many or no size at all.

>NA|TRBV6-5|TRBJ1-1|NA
CASSYSYRNTEAFF
TGTGCCAGCAGTTACTCGTACAGGAACACTGAAGCTTTCTTT
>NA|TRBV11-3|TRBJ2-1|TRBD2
CASRGASGTLSYNEQFF
TGTGCCAGCAGGGGGGCTAGCGGGACTCTTTCCTACAATGAGCAGTTCTTC
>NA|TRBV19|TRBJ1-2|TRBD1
CASSVTGGTNYGYTF
TGTGCCAGTAGTGTGACAGGGGGGACTAACTATGGCTACACCTTC
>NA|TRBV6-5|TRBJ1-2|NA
CASSYYYSPYGYTF
TGTGCCAGCAGTTACTATTACAGCCCCTATGGCTACACCTTC
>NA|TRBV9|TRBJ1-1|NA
CASSVGANEAFF
TGTGCCAGCAGCGTAGGGGCGAATGAAGCTTTCTTT
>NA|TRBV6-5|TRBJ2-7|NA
CASSTGQFYEQYF
TGTGCCAGCAGCACGGGACAATTCTACGAGCAGTACTTC
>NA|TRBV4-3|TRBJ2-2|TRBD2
CASSQTSTGGAGELFF
TGCGCCAGCAGCCAAACCTCCACTGGGGGGGCCGGGGAGCTGTTTTTT
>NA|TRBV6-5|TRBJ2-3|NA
CASSSLDTQYF
TGTGCCAGCAGTTCTCTCGATACGCAGTATTTT
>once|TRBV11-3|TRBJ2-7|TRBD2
CASSPLQREPYEQYF
TGTGCCAGCAGCCCGTTGCAGCGGGAGCCCTACGAGCAGTACTTC
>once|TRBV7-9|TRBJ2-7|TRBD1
CASSSGQGRYEQYF
TGTGCCAGCAGCTCAGGACAGGGAAGATACGAGCAGTACTTC
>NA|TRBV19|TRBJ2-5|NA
CASSNHRGRGETQYF
TGTGCCAGTAGTAATCACAGGGGGAGGGGAGAGACCCAGTACTTC
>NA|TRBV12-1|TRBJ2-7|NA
CASKPPGDGLAGGPPEQYF
TGTGCCAGCAAACCCCCAGGGGATGGACTAGCGGGAGGTCCCCCCGAGCAGTACTTC
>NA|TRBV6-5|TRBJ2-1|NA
CASSYRGYSYNEQFF
TGTGCCAGCAGCTACCGAGGGTACTCCTACAATGAGCAGTTCTTC
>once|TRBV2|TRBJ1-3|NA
CASKIDRPSGNTIYF
TGTGCCAGCAAGATAGACAGACCCTCTGGAAACACCATATATTTT
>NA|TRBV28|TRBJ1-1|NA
CASSSTGPNTEAFF
TGTGCCAGCAGTTCCACAGGGCCAAACACTGAAGCTTTCTTT
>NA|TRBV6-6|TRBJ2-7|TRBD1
CASSNDRVGEQYF
TGTGCCAGCAGTAATGACAGGGTTGGCGAGCAGTACTTC
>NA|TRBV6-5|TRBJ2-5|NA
CASSYSGETQETQYF
TGTGCCAGCAGTTACTCTGGGGAGACCCAAGAGACCCAGTACTTC
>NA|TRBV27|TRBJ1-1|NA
CASSLRDNTEAFF
TGTGCCAGCAGTTTGAGGGATAACACTGAAGCTTTCTTT
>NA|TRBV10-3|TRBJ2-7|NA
CAIKGGYEQYF
TGTGCCATCAAAGGGGGCTACGAGCAGTACTTC
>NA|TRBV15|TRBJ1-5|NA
CATSREGQRMYNQPQHF
TGTGCCACCAGCAGAGAAGGACAGAGAATGTACAATCAGCCCCAGCATTTT
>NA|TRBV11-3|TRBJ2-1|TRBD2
CASSWASGSNEQFF
TGTGCCAGCAGCTGGGCTAGCGGGAGTAATGAGCAGTTCTTC
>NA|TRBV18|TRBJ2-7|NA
CASSPEADSYEQYF
TGTGCCAGCTCACCCGAGGCAGATTCCTACGAGCAGTACTTC
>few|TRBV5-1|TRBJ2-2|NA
CASTKGPGQTGELFF
TGCGCCAGCACCAAAGGGCCAGGGCAAACCGGGGAGCTGTTTTTT
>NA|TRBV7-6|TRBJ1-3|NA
CASSLPGYSGNTIYF
TGTGCCAGCAGCCTCCCAGGGTACTCTGGAAACACCATATATTTT
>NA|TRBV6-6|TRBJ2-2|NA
CASSLTGELFF
TGTGCCAGCAGTCTCACCGGGGAGCTGTTTTTT
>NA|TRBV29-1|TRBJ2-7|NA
CSVGQGTYEQYF
TGCAGCGTTGGTCAGGGAACCTACGAGCAGTACTTC
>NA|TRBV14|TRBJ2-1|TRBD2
CASSRGPGTSGSRWAYNEQFF
TGTGCCAGCAGCCGAGGACCCGGGACTAGCGGGAGTCGGTGGGCTTACAATGAGCAGTTCTTC
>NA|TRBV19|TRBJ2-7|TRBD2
CASSRGTSEGPYEQYF
TGTGCCAGTAGTAGGGGGACTAGCGAGGGACCCTACGAGCAGTACTTC
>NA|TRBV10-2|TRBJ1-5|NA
CASSEFSTNQPQHF
TGCGCCAGCAGTGAGTTTAGCACCAATCAGCCCCAGCATTTT
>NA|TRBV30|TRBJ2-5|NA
CAWRERAPETQYF
TGTGCCTGGAGAGAGAGGGCCCCGGAGACCCAGTACTTC
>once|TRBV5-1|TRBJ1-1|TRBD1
CASSLAEDRSAGEAFF
TGCGCCAGCAGCTTGGCAGAGGACAGGTCGGCAGGTGAAGCTTTCTTT
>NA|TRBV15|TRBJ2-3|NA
CATSRGNTGTDTQYF
TGTGCCACCAGCAGAGGGAACACAGGCACAGATACGCAGTATTTT
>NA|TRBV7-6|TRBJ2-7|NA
CASSLEVGITYEQYF
TGTGCCAGCAGCTTAGAAGTCGGGATAACGTACGAGCAGTACTTC
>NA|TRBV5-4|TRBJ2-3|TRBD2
CATTDERGSTDTQYF
TGTGCCACCACTGATGAGCGGGGCAGCACAGATACGCAGTATTTT
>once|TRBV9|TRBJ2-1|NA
CASSRGFRGGLYNEQFF
TGTGCCAGCAGCAGAGGCTTTAGGGGAGGCTTATACAATGAGCAGTTCTTC
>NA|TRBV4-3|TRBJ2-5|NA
CASSQERYRGKAGEETQYF
TGCGCCAGCAGCCAAGAACGTTATAGGGGGAAGGCGGGAGAAGAGACCCAGTACTTC
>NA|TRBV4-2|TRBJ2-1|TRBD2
CASSHHSGSSYNEQFF
TGTGCCAGCAGCCACCATAGCGGGAGCTCCTACAATGAGCAGTTCTTC
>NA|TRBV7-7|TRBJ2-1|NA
CASSPSGGRRANEQFF
TGTGCTAGCAGCCCAAGTGGTGGAAGGAGGGCCAATGAGCAGTTCTTC
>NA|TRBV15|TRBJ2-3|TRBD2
CATSPEAGGPDTQYF
TGTGCCACCAGCCCGGAAGCGGGAGGACCAGATACGCAGTATTTT
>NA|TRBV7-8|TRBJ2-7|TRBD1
CASSPGTDFYEQYF
TGTGCCAGCAGCCCCGGGACAGATTTCTACGAGCAGTACTTC
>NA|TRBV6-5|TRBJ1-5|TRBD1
CASRRYGTGSQPQHF
TGTGCCAGCAGACGCTATGGGACAGGATCTCAGCCCCAGCATTTT
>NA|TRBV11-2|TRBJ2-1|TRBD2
CASSLAGGRFYNEQFF
TGTGCCAGCAGCTTAGCAGGCGGGAGGTTCTACAATGAGCAGTTCTTC
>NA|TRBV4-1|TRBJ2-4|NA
CASSQEYQGSKNIQYF
TGCGCCAGCAGCCAAGAGTACCAGGGATCCAAAAACATTCAGTACTTC
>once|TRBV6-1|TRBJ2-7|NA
CASSEEVLWGRTYEQYF
TGTGCCAGCAGTGAAGAAGTCCTCTGGGGGCGCACGTACGAGCAGTACTTC
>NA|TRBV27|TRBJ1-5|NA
CASNSGGSNQPQHF
TGTGCCAGCAACAGCGGGGGCAGCAATCAGCCCCAGCATTTT
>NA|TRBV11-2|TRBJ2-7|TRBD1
CASSSGTGEYEQYF
TGTGCCAGCAGCTCCGGGACAGGGGAGTACGAGCAGTACTTC
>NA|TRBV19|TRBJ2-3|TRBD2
CASNRREGQADTQYF
TGTGCCAGTAATAGGCGGGAGGGCCAAGCAGATACGCAGTATTTT
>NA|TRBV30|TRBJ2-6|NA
CARDVSGANVLTF
TGTGCCCGGGATGTTTCTGGGGCCAACGTCCTGACTTTC
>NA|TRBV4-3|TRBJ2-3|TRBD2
CASSQDITSGMDTQYF
TGCGCCAGCAGCCAAGATATAACTAGCGGGATGGATACGCAGTATTTT